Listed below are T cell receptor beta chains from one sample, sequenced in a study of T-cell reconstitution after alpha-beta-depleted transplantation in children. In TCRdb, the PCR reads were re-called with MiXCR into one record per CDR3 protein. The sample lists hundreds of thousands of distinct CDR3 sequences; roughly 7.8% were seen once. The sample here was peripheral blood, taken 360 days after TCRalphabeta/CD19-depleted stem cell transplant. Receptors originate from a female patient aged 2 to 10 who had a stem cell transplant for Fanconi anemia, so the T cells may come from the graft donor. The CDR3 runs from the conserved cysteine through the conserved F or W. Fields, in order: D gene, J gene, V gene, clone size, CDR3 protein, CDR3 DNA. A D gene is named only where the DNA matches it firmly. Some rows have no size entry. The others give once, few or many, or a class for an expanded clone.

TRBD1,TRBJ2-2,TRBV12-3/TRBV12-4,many,CASSFHRGRDTGELFF,TGTGCCAGCAGTTTCCACAGGGGGCGCGACACCGGGGAGCTGTTTTTT
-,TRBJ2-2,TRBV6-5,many,CASSYSHFTRRTGELFF,TGTGCCAGCAGTTACTCCCACTTTACTCGACGGACCGGGGAGCTGTTTTTT
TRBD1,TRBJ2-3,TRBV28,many,CASTYGQGRGTADTQYF,TGTGCCAGCACCTATGGACAGGGACGAGGTACAGCAGATACGCAGTATTTT
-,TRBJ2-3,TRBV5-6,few,CASSHDRLADTQYF,TGTGCCAGCAGCCACGACAGGCTCGCAGATACGCAGTATTTT
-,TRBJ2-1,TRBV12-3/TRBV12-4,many,CASSFPGTGYNEQFF,TGTGCCAGCAGTTTCCCCGGCACAGGGTACAATGAGCAGTTCTTC
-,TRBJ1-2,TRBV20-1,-,CSARGDAAYGYTF,TGCAGTGCTAGAGGGGACGCCGCCTATGGCTACACCTTC
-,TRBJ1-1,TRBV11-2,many,CASSHTSNTEAFF,TGTGCCAGCAGCCATACTTCGAACACTGAAGCTTTCTTT
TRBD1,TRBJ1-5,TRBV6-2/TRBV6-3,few,CASSPWEGQGYNQPQHF,TGTGCCAGCAGCCCATGGGAGGGACAGGGCTACAATCAGCCCCAGCATTTT
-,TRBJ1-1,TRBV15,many,CATSSEGQGMTEAFF,TGTGCCACCAGCAGCGAGGGTCAGGGGATGACTGAAGCTTTCTTT
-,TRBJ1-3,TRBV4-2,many,CASSPAGHGNTIYF,TGTGCCAGCAGCCCGGCAGGTCATGGAAACACCATATATTTT
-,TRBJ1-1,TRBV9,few,CASSPRSVNTEAFF,TGTGCCAGCAGCCCCAGGTCAGTGAACACTGAAGCTTTCTTT
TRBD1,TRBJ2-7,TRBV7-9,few,CASSLIDRGYEQYF,TGTGCCAGCAGCTTAATCGACAGGGGCTACGAGCAGTACTTC
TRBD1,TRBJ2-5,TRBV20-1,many,CSALDRDSRETQYF,TGCAGTGCCCTTGACAGGGATTCTCGAGAGACCCAGTACTTC
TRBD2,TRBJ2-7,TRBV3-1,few,CASSQGISGRGYEQYF,TGTGCCAGCAGCCAAGGAATTAGCGGGAGGGGCTACGAGCAGTACTTC
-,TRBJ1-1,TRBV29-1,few,CSVDLIGRGANTEAFF,TGCAGCGTTGATCTCATAGGAAGGGGTGCGAACACTGAAGCTTTCTTT
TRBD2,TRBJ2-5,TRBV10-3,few,CAISDSPVAGETQYF,TGTGCCATCAGTGACTCCCCAGTAGCGGGAGAGACCCAGTACTTC
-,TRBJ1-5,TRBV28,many,CASSIGTRRGNQPQHF,TGTGCCAGCAGTATCGGGACTCGACGAGGCAATCAGCCCCAGCATTTT
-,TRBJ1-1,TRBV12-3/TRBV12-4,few,CASSFLRATEAFF,-
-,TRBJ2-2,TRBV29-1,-,CSVRRQTRGELFF,TGCAGCGTTCGCCGACAGACCCGCGGGGAGCTGTTTTTT
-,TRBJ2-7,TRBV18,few,CASSPALEQYF,TGTGCCAGCTCACCAGCCCTCGAGCAGTACTTC
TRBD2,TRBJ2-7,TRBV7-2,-,CASSPLAGVVDEQYF,TGTGCCAGCAGCCCATTAGCGGGAGTTGTCGACGAGCAGTACTTC
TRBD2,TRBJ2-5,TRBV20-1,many,CSAKTSGLAEETQYF,TGCAGTGCTAAGACCTCGGGACTAGCGGAAGAGACCCAGTACTTC
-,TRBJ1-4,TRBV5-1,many,CASSPGGTQAEKLFF,TGCGCCAGCAGCCCGGGAGGGACACAGGCTGAAAAACTGTTTTTT
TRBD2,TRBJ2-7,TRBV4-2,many,CASSQSMAGAYEQYF,TGTGCCAGCAGCCAATCCATGGCGGGAGCCTACGAGCAGTACTTC
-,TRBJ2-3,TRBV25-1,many,CASSETLVGGQYF,TGTGCCAGCAGTGAAACCCTGGTAGGTGGGCAGTATTTT
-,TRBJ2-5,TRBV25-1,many,CASSEYIGSETQYF,TGTGCCAGCAGTGAATATATTGGAAGCGAGACCCAGTACTTC
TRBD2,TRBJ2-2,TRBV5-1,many,CASGRGTRNVELFF,TGCGCCAGCGGGAGGGGAACTAGGAATGTGGAGCTGTTTTTT
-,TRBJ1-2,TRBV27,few,CASSLVSAHGQFYGYTF,TGTGCCAGCAGTTTAGTCAGCGCCCATGGACAGTTCTATGGCTACACCTTC
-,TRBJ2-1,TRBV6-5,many,CASSYSRLYNEQFF,TGTGCCAGCAGTTACTCGCGGCTGTACAATGAGCAGTTCTTC
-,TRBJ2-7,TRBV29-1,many,CSVGSGYSYEQYF,TGCAGCGTTGGGAGTGGATACTCCTACGAGCAGTACTTC
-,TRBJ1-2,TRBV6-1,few,CASSLPQGPGGYTF,TGTGCCAGCAGTCTCCCACAGGGCCCTGGTGGCTACACCTTC
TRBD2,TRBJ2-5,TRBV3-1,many,CASSQLAGEETQYF,TGTGCCAGCAGCCAACTAGCGGGAGAAGAGACCCAGTACTTC
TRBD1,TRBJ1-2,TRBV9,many,CASSVAGGNYGYTF,TGTGCCAGCAGCGTAGCAGGGGGTAACTATGGCTACACCTTC
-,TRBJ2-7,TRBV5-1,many,CASSLVAGAYEQYF,TGCGCCAGCAGCTTGGTTGCTGGGGCCTACGAGCAGTACTTC
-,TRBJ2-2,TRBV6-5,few,CASSYSPQGSPGELFF,TGTGCCAGCAGTTACTCACCACAGGGTTCCCCCGGGGAGCTGTTTTTT
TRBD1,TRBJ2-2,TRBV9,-,CASGQGAGRTTGELFF,TGTGCCAGCGGACAGGGGGCGGGTAGAACCACCGGGGAGCTGTTTTTT
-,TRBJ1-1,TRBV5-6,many,CASSLARENTEAFF,TGTGCCAGCAGCTTGGCCAGGGAGAACACTGAAGCTTTCTTT
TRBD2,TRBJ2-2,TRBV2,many,CASRGLATGELFF,TGTGCCAGCAGGGGACTAGCCACCGGGGAGCTGTTTTTT
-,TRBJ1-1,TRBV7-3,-,CASSLLEATEAFF,TGTGCCAGCAGCTTACTAGAGGCCACTGAAGCTTTCTTT
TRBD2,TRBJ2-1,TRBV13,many,CASSDPNAGTRSSSPYNEQFF,TGTGCCAGCAGCGATCCAAACGCCGGGACTAGGTCAAGTTCCCCCTACAATGAGCAGTTCTTC
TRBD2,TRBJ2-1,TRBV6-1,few,CASIREGSYNEQFF,TGTGCCAGCATCAGGGAGGGCTCCTACAATGAGCAGTTCTTC